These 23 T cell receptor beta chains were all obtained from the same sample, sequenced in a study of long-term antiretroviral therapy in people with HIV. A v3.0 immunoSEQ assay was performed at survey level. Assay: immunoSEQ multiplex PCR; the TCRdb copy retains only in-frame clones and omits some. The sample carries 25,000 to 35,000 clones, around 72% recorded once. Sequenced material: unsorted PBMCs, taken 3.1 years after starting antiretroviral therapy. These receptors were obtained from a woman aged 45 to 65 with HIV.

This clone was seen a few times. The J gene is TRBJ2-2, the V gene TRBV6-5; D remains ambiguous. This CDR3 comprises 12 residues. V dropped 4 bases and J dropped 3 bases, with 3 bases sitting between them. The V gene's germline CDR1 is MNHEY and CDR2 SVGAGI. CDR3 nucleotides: TGTGCCAGCAGTTCCTACACCGGGGAGCTGTTTTTT. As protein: CASSSYTGELFF.

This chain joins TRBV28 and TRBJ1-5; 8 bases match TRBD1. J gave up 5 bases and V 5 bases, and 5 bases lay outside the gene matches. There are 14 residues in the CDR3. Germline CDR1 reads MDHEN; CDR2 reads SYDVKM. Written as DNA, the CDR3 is TGTGCCAGCAGTCTCGGGACAGGATATCAGCCCCAGCATTTT. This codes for CASSLGTGYQPQHF.

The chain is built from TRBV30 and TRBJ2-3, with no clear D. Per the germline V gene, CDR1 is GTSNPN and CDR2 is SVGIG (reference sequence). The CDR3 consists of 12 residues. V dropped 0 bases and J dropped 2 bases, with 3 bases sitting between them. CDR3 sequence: CAWSVVTDTQYF. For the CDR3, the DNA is TGTGCCTGGAGTGTAGTCACAGATACGCAGTATTTT.

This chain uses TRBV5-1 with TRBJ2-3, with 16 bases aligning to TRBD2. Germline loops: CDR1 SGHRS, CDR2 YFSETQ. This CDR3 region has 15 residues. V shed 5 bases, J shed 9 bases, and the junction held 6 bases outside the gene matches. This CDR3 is CASRPGLAGGRTQYF. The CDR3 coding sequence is TGCGCCAGCAGACCGGGACTAGCGGGGGGGCGGACGCAGTATTTT.

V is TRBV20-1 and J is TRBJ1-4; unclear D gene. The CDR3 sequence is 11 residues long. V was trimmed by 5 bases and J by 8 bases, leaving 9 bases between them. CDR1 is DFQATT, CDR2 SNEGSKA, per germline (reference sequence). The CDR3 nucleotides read TGCAGTGCTCCGGGAGGGGAAAAACTGTTTTTT. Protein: CSAPGGEKLFF.

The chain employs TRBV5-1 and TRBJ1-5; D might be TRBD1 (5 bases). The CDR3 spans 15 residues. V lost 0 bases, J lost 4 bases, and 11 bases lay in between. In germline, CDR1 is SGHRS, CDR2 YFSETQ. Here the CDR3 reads CASSLGPGGNQPQHF. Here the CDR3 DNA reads TGCGCCAGCAGCTTGGGACCTGGGGGAAATCAGCCCCAGCATTTT.

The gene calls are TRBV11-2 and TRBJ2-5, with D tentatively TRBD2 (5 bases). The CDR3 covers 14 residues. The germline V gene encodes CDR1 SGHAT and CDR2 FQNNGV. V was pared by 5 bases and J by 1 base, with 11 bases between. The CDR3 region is CASSVLTIQETQYF. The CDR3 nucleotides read TGTGCCAGCAGCGTGCTGACTATCCAAGAGACCCAGTACTTC.

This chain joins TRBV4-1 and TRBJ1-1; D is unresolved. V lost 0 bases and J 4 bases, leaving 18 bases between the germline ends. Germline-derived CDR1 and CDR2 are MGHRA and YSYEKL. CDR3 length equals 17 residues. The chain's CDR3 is CASSQDWVVGRVTEAFF. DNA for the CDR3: TGCGCCAGCAGCCAAGATTGGGTAGTGGGAAGGGTCACTGAAGCTTTCTTT.

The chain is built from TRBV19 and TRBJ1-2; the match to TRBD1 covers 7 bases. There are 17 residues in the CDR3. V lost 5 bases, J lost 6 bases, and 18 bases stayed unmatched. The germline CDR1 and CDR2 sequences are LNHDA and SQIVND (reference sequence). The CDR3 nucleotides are TGTGCCAGTAGTTCCCCAAACAGGGGTAAAGATCTACATGGCTACACCTTC. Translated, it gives CASSSPNRGKDLHGYTF. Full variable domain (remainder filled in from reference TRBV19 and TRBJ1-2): DGGITQSPKYLFRKEGQNVTLSCEQNLNHDAMYWYRQDPGQGLRLIYYSQIVNDFQKGDIAEGYSVSREKKESFPLTVTSAQKNPTAFYLCASSSPNRGKDLHGYTFGSGTRLTVV.

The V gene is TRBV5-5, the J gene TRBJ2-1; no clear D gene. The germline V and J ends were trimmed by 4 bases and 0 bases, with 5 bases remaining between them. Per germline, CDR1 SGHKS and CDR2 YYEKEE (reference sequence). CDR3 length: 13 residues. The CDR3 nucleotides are TGTGCCAGCAGCCCAGTCTCCTACAATGAGCAGTTCTTC. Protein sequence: CASSPVSYNEQFF.

The CDR3 DNA reads as TGTGCCAGCAGCCGGGACAGGGGGATGTTGAACTATGGCTACACCTTC. Its translation: CASSRDRGMLNYGYTF. The chain couples TRBV5-4 to TRBJ1-2; TRBD1 aligns across 11 bases. After removal of 4 bases from V and 2 bases from J, the junction contained 7 bases not matched to a gene. The CDR3 is made up of 16 amino acids. Germline loops: CDR1 SGHNT, CDR2 YYREEE (reference sequence).

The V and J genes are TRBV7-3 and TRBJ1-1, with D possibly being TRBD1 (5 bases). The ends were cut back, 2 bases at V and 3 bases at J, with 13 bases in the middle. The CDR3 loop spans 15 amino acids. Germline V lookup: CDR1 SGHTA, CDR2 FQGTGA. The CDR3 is CASSLQGRGDTEAFF. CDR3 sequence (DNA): TGTGCCAGCAGCTTACAGGGAAGAGGGGACACTGAAGCTTTCTTT.

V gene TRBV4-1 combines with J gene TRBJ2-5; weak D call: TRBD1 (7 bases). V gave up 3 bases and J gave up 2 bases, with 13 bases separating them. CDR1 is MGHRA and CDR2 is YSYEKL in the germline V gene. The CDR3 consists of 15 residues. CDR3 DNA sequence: TGCGCCAGCAGCCAGATGCAGGGGGGACAAGAGACCCAGTACTTC. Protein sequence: CASSQMQGGQETQYF.

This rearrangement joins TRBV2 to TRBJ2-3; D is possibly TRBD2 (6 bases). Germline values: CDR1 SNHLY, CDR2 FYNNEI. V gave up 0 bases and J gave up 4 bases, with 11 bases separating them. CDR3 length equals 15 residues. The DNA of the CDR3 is TGTGCCAGCAGTGAAGCTAGGACTATCCCAGATACGCAGTATTTT. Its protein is CASSEARTIPDTQYF. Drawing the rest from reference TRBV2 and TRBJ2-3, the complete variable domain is EPEVTQTPSHQVTQMGQEVILRCVPISNHLYFYWYRQILGQKVEFLVSFYNNEISEKSEIFDDQFSVERPDGSNFTLKIRSTKLEDSAMYFCASSEARTIPDTQYFGPGTRLTVL.

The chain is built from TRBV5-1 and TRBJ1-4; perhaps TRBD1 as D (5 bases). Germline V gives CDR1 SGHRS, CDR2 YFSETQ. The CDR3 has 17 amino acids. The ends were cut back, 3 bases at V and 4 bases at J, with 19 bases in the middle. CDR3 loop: CASSSRPLYRINEKLFF. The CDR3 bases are TGCGCCAGCAGCTCCCGACCCCTTTACAGGATTAATGAAAAACTGTTTTTT. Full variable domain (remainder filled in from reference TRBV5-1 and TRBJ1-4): KAGVTQTPRYLIKTRGQQVTLSCSPISGHRSVSWYQQTPGQGLQFLFEYFSETQRNKGNFPGRFSGRQFSNSRSEMNVSTLELGDSALYLCASSSRPLYRINEKLFFGSGTQLSVL.

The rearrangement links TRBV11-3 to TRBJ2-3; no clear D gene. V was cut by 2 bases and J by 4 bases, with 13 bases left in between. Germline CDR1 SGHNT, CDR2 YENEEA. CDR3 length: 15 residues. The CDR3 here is CASSLISIGSDTQYF. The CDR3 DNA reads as TGTGCCAGCAGCTTAATCAGTATAGGGTCAGATACGCAGTATTTT.

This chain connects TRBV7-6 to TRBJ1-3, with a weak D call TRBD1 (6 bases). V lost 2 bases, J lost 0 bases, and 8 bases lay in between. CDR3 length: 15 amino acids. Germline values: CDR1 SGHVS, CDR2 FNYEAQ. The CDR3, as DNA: TGTGCCAGCAGCTTAACAGGGAGCTCTGGAAACACCATATATTTT. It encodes CASSLTGSSGNTIYF.

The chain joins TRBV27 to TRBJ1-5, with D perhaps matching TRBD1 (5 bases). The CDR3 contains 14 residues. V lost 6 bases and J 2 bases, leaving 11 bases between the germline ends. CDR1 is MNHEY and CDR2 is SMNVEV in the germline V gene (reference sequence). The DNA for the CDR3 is TGTGCCAGCAGGGACTCGGGGGGCAATCAGCCCCAGCATTTT. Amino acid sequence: CASRDSGGNQPQHF.

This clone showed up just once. CDR3 nucleotide sequence: TGTGCCACCAGCAGATTGGGGGGGACTAGCCCCTACAATGAGCAGTTCTTC. Translating it yields CATSRLGGTSPYNEQFF. The rearrangement links TRBV15 to TRBJ2-1; 9 positions match TRBD2. The ends lost 2 bases at V and 2 bases at J; junction bases unmatched: 7. The CDR3 runs 17 residues. Germline lookup yields CDR1 LNHNV and CDR2 YYDKDF (reference sequence).

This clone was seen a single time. CDR3 DNA: TGTGCCAGCTCACCAGATCACTCGTTCTACAATGAGCAGTTCTTC. This gives the protein CASSPDHSFYNEQFF. This chain uses TRBV18 with TRBJ2-1, with D unresolved. CDR3 size: 15 residues. CDR1 is KGHSH and CDR2 is LQKENI in the germline V gene. V was cut by 2 bases and J by 3 bases, with 11 bases left in between.

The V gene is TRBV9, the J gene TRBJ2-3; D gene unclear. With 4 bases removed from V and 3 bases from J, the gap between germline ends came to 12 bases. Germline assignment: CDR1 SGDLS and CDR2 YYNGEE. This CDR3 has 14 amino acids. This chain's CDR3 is CASSPVETTDTQYF. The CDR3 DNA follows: TGTGCCAGCAGCCCCGTCGAGACAACAGATACGCAGTATTTT.

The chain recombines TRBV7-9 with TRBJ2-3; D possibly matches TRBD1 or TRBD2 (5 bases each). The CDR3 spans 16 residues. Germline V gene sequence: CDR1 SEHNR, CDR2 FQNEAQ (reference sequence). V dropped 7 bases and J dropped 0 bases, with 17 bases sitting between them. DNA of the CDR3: TGTGCCAGCACGGGGTCCGGCAGGGAGAGCACAGATACGCAGTATTTT. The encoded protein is CASTGSGRESTDTQYF. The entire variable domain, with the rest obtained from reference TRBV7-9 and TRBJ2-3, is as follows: DTGVSQNPRHKITKRGQNVTFRCDPISEHNRLYWYRQTLGQGPEFLTYFQNEAQLEKSRLLSDRFSAERPKGSFSTLEIQRTEQGDSAMYLCASTGSGRESTDTQYFGPGTRLTVL.

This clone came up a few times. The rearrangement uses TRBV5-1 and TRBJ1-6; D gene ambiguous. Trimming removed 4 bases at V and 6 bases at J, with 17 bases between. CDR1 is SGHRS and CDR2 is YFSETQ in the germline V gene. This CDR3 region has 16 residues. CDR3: CASSPRLRELNSPLHF. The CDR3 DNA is TGCGCCAGCAGCCCCCGTTTACGGGAGCTTAATTCACCCCTCCACTTT.